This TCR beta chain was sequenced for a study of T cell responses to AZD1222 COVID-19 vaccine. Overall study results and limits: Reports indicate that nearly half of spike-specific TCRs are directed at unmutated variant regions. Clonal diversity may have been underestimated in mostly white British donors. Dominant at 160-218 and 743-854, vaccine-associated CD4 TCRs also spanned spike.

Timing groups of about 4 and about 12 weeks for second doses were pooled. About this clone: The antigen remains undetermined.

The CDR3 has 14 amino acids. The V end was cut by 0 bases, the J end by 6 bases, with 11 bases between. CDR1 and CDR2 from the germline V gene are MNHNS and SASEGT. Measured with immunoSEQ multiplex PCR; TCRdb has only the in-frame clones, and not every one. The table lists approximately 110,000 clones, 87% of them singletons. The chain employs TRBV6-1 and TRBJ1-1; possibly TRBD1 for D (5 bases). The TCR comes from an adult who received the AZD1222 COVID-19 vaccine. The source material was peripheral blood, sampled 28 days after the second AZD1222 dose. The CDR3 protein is CASSEARGSAEAFF. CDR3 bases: TGTGCCAGCAGTGAAGCGCGGGGGAGCGCTGAAGCTTTCTTT.